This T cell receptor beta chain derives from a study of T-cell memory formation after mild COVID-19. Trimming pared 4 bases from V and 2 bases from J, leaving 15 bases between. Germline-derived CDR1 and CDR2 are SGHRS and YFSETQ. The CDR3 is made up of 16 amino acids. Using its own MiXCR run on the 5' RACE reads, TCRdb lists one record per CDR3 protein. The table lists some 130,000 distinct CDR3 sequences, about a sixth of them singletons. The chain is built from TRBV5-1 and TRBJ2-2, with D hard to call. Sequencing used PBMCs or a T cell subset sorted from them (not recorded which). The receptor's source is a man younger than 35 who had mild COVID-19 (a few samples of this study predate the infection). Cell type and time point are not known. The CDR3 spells CASSPSAGVNTGELFF. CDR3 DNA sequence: TGCGCCAGCAGCCCGTCGGCTGGGGTAAACACCGGGGAGCTGTTTTTT.